The 21 T cell receptor beta chains reported below all come from one sample, sequenced in a study of CD8 T cells in Susac syndrome. RNA amounts of roughly 0.45 to 1 ug underwent reverse transcription with random hexamers. One entry per CDR3 protein, called by TCRdb with MiXCR from the immunoSEQ multiplex PCR reads. This table holds 110,000 or so distinct CDR3 sequences, 93% found once. The sequenced material came from CD4+ T cells from PBMCs. The receptors shown here come from a human donor with multiple sclerosis.

V gene TRBV20-1 combines with J gene TRBJ1-2; D not resolved. V was trimmed by 2 bases and J by 4 bases, leaving 11 bases between them. This CDR3 contains 13 residues. Germline CDR1 is DFQATT and CDR2 is SNEGSKA (reference sequence). The CDR3 loop reads CSARQDPAYGYTF. Written as DNA, the CDR3 is TGCAGTGCTAGACAGGACCCTGCCTATGGCTACACCTTC.

The gene calls are TRBV6-2 or TRBV6-3 and TRBJ1-2, with no clear D. V dropped 5 bases and J dropped 4 bases, with 11 bases sitting between them. CDR3 length: 13 residues. Looked up from germline, CDR1 is MNHEY and CDR2 is SVGEGT. CDR3 loop: CASSPGRLYGYTF. The CDR3 bases are TGTGCCAGCAGTCCCGGACGTCTCTATGGCTACACCTTC.

This sequence joins TRBV20-1 and TRBJ2-1, with D tentatively TRBD1 (5 bases). CDR3 size: 15 residues. Germline CDR1 DFQATT, CDR2 SNEGSKA (reference sequence). V shed 3 bases and J shed 0 bases, with 12 bases lying between them. DNA of the CDR3: TGCAGTGCTAGTAGACAGACGAGCTCCTACAATGAGCAGTTCTTC. Translated: CSASRQTSSYNEQFF.

V is TRBV27 and J is TRBJ1-6; tentative D call: TRBD1 (5 bases). The CDR3 consists of 17 residues. Trimming removed 6 bases at V and 0 bases at J, with 15 bases between. CDR1 is MNHEY, CDR2 SMNVEV, per germline (reference sequence). The CDR3 here is CASSRLGGSSYNSPLHF. DNA of the CDR3: TGTGCCAGCAGCCGCTTGGGGGGTAGCTCCTATAATTCACCCCTCCACTTT.

This clonotype was found once. This sequence joins TRBV6-1 and TRBJ2-6; TRBD1 aligns across 9 bases. Germline V lookup: CDR1 MNHNS, CDR2 SASEGT. This CDR3 has 18 amino acids. J lost 7 bases, V lost 8 bases, and 18 bases had no gene match. The CDR3: CASRLTGTGLAVANVLTF. CDR3 nucleotides: TGTGCCAGCCGTCTCACCGGGACAGGGCTGGCTGTAGCCAACGTCCTGACTTTC.

The chain is built from TRBV4-3 and TRBJ1-2; D is possibly TRBD1 (5 bases). The CDR3 contains 14 residues. Looked up from germline, CDR1 is LGHNA and CDR2 is YSLEER. V shed 0 bases and J shed 6 bases, with 11 bases lying between them. The CDR3: CASSQDVSGDGYTF. CDR3 bases: TGCGCCAGCAGCCAAGATGTTTCGGGGGATGGCTACACCTTC.

This rearrangement joins TRBV14 to TRBJ2-3, with D unclear. The CDR3 contains 14 residues. Trimming shortened V by 4 bases and J by 1 base, and 9 bases separated the two germline ends. Germline V gene lookup returns CDR1 SGHDN and CDR2 FVKESK. CDR3 sequence: CASSLRLGTDTQYF. CDR3 bases: TGTGCCAGCAGCCTCAGGTTGGGCACAGATACGCAGTATTTT.

The rearrangement joins TRBV7-2 to TRBJ1-5, with D unclear. The germline CDR1 and CDR2 sequences are SGHTA and FQGNSA. The CDR3 has 14 amino acids. The V end lost 5 bases, the J end lost 3 bases, and 11 bases lay between the germline ends. The DNA of the CDR3 is TGTGCCAGCAGCCCAGGACCGCACAATCAGCCCCAGCATTTT. The encoded protein is CASSPGPHNQPQHF.

V gene TRBV12-3 or TRBV12-4 combines with J gene TRBJ1-1; D ambiguous. Deletions cut 2 bases from V and 0 bases from J, with 7 bases between. The CDR3 runs 14 residues. The CDR3, as DNA: TGTGCCAGCAGTTTACGTCAAATGAACACTGAAGCTTTCTTT. Encoded protein: CASSLRQMNTEAFF.

The chain carries TRBV3-1 and TRBJ2-1; D possibly matches TRBD1 or TRBD2 (5 bases each). This CDR3 is 13 amino acids long. In germline, CDR1 is LGHDT, CDR2 YNNKEL (reference sequence). With 3 bases removed from V and 7 bases from J, the gap between germline ends came to 10 bases. The CDR3 coding sequence is TGTGCCAGCAGCCAGGGGACGTTGAATGAGCAGTTCTTC. Protein sequence: CASSQGTLNEQFF.

V and J are TRBV20-1 and TRBJ1-6; D is unresolved. The V gene lost 5 bases and the J gene lost 9 bases, with 17 bases spanning the gap. CDR1 and CDR2 (germline): DFQATT, SNEGSKA (reference sequence). The length of the CDR3 is 14 residues. The CDR3 sequence: CSAPALAGGSPLHF. The CDR3 bases are TGCAGTGCTCCCGCCCTGGCTGGTGGTTCACCCCTCCACTTT.

This clonotype was recorded only once. The CDR3 here is CASSPSVSNSPLHF. The DNA of the CDR3 is TGTGCCAGTAGTCCGTCTGTTTCTAATTCACCCCTCCACTTT. The gene calls are TRBV19 and TRBJ1-6; D unresolved. The CDR3 has 14 amino acids. V was trimmed by 5 bases and J by 6 bases, leaving 11 bases between them. Germline V CDR1 and CDR2: LNHDA, SQIVND (reference sequence).

J is TRBJ1-5 and V is TRBV19; D ambiguous. Germline V lookup: CDR1 LNHDA, CDR2 SQIVND (reference sequence). Trimming removed 6 bases from V and 3 bases from J, with 9 bases in between. CDR3 length: 13 amino acids. The CDR3 is CASSRPYNQPQHF. CDR3 nucleotides: TGTGCCAGTAGCCGGCCCTACAATCAGCCCCAGCATTTT.

The chain uses TRBV19 and TRBJ1-5; TRBD1 might be the D (5 bases). Trimming stripped 5 bases from V and 6 bases from J, with 20 bases between. CDR1 is LNHDA and CDR2 is SQIVND in the germline V gene (reference sequence). This CDR3 is 16 amino acids long. The CDR3 loop reads CASSSAGRVPGQPQHF. DNA of the CDR3: TGTGCCAGTAGTTCAGCAGGCAGGGTTCCTGGTCAGCCCCAGCATTTT.

The rearrangement joins TRBV19 to TRBJ1-6, with D perhaps TRBD1 (6 bases). Per the germline V gene, CDR1 is LNHDA and CDR2 is SQIVND (reference sequence). Trimming left V 9 bases short and J 6 bases short, with 15 bases between. This CDR3 has 14 amino acids. The DNA of the CDR3 is TGTGCCAGCCGTCTTAGGGACACTAATTCACCCCTCCACTTT. It encodes CASRLRDTNSPLHF.

The J gene is TRBJ1-2, the V gene TRBV20-1; D uncertain. Germline assignment: CDR1 DFQATT and CDR2 SNEGSKA (reference sequence). V gave up 5 bases and J gave up 0 bases, with 13 bases separating them. The CDR3 extends over 14 amino acids. CDR3 sequence (DNA): TGCAGTGCTCCCGGACTGTCAGCTAACTATGGCTACACCTTC. The encoded protein is CSAPGLSANYGYTF.

J is TRBJ1-2 and V is TRBV3-1; the match to TRBD1 covers 7 bases. The V gene end was trimmed by 4 bases and the J gene end by 4 bases; junction bases not matched to a gene: 6. The CDR3 length is 14 residues. The germline gives CDR1 LGHDT, CDR2 YNNKEL (reference sequence). The CDR3 bases are TGTGCCAGCAGCCTCTCGGGACAGCGCTATGGCTACACCTTC. It specifies CASSLSGQRYGYTF.

The J gene is TRBJ2-3, the V gene TRBV4-3; possible D gene TRBD1, 5 bases. V dropped 0 bases and J dropped 2 bases, with 9 bases sitting between them. The CDR3 has 15 amino acids. CDR1 and CDR2 (germline): LGHNA, YSLEER. The CDR3 DNA sequence: TGCGCCAGCAGCCAAGATCTGGACATCACAGATACGCAGTATTTT. Translating it yields CASSQDLDITDTQYF.

This chain joins TRBV19 and TRBJ1-1; TRBD1 matches at 8 bases. Germline V lookup: CDR1 LNHDA, CDR2 SQIVND (reference sequence). The V gene end was trimmed by 7 bases and the J gene end by 5 bases; junction bases not matched to a gene: 12. This CDR3 region has 15 residues. The CDR3 region is CASIPRGQGMTEAFF. The CDR3 DNA sequence: TGTGCCAGTATACCCCGAGGACAGGGAATGACTGAAGCTTTCTTT.

This chain links TRBV7-9 with TRBJ1-1; no clear D gene. Germline CDR1 reads SEHNR; CDR2 reads FQNEAQ (reference sequence). This CDR3 comprises 16 residues. V gave up 2 bases and J gave up 4 bases, with 17 bases separating them. CDR3 loop: CASSLLATPRGTEAFF. CDR3 DNA: TGTGCCAGCAGCTTATTGGCCACCCCCCGGGGCACTGAAGCTTTCTTT.

The chain recombines TRBV3-1 with TRBJ2-1; D call uncertain. This CDR3 is built from 12 residues. The V gene lost 1 base and the J gene lost 9 bases, with 7 bases spanning the gap. Germline CDR1 is LGHDT and CDR2 is YNNKEL (reference sequence). CDR3: CASSQVDGEQFF. CDR3 in DNA: TGTGCCAGCAGCCAAGTGGATGGTGAGCAGTTCTTC.